This passage covers 28 T cell receptor beta chains from one sample sequenced in a study of blood T cell repertoires in COVID-19. Here immunoSEQ multiplex PCR was the method, and the copy in TCRdb shows in-frame clones only, minus some. The table lists about 120,000 clones, about nine tenths of them singletons, with less than 30% in the top ten. The sequenced sample was peripheral blood. Receptors were obtained from an older woman with acute or convalescent COVID-19.

V usage is TRBV5-4 and J usage is TRBJ1-2; D is perhaps TRBD1 (5 bases). This CDR3 has 13 amino acids. Trimming took 4 bases from V and 2 from J, leaving 9 bases between them. The germline V gene has CDR1 SGHNT and CDR2 YYREEE (reference sequence). DNA for the CDR3: TGTGCCAGCAGCCCTGACAGAAACTATGGCTACACCTTC. The encoded protein is CASSPDRNYGYTF.

The DNA of the CDR3 is TGTGCCAGCAGCCAAGGAGGCAGCCGACGCAGCTACACCTTC. Protein sequence: CASSQGGSRRSYTF. The chain joins TRBV3-1 (or the pseudogene TRBV3-2) to TRBJ1-2, with D unclear. Germline V gene data show CDR1 as LGHDT and CDR2 as YNNKEL (reference sequence). This CDR3 spans 14 amino acids. V lost 1 base to trimming and J lost 9 bases, with 15 bases between them.

This chain links TRBV12-3 or TRBV12-4 with TRBJ1-2, with D uncertain. The CDR3 is 13 amino acids. Trimming pared 5 bases from V and 7 bases from J, leaving 14 bases between. The chain's CDR3 is CASSVRRRGGYTF. CDR3 nucleotides: TGTGCCAGCAGTGTTCGCCGGCGGGGTGGCTACACCTTC.

This clone appeared a single time. The rearrangement uses TRBV6-6 and TRBJ2-7, with 10 bases aligning to TRBD1. The ends lost 7 bases at V and 2 bases at J; junction bases unmatched: 8. Germline V gene lookup returns CDR1 MNHNY and CDR2 SVGAGI (reference sequence). There are 15 residues in the CDR3. CDR3 DNA: TGTGCCAGCACCTACGGACAGGGGGAGACCTACGAGCAGTACTTC. Translated: CASTYGQGETYEQYF.

This clone was detected only a few times. The chain couples TRBV6-5 to TRBJ1-2; possible D gene TRBD1, 5 bases. The CDR3 contains 13 residues. With 5 bases removed from V and 5 bases from J, the gap between germline ends came to 12 bases. Germline V CDR1 and CDR2: MNHEY, SVGAGI. The CDR3: CASSLPQGYGYTF. CDR3 nucleotide sequence: TGTGCCAGCAGTCTACCCCAGGGTTATGGCTACACCTTC.

V usage is TRBV5-8 and J usage is TRBJ2-7, with no clear D. V was cut by 4 bases and J by 7 bases, with 15 bases left in between. Germline values: CDR1 SGHTS, CDR2 YDEGEE. This CDR3 comprises 13 residues. This CDR3 reads CASSPPGFEEQYF. CDR3 coding DNA: TGTGCCAGCAGCCCCCCCGGGTTCGAGGAGCAGTACTTC.

This clone was recorded only once. The V gene is TRBV28, the J gene TRBJ2-2; perhaps TRBD2 as D (5 bases). Germline assignment: CDR1 MDHEN and CDR2 SYDVKM. The V and J ends lost 5 bases and 5 bases respectively, with 15 bases between them. This CDR3 spans 15 amino acids. CDR3 in DNA: TGTGCCAGCAGTCCCATGCGGGTGCAAACCGGGGAGCTGTTTTTT. Protein sequence: CASSPMRVQTGELFF. The full variable domain, in which reference TRBV28 and TRBJ2-2 provide the parts outside the CDR3, is DVKVTQSSRYLVKRTGEKVFLECVQDMDHENMFWYRQDPGLGLRLIYFSYDVKMKEKGDIPEGYSVSREKKERFSLILESASTNQTSMYLCASSPMRVQTGELFFGEGSRLTVL.

This chain connects TRBV28 to TRBJ2-3; no reliable D call. Trimming stripped 5 bases from V and 5 bases from J, with 8 bases between. CDR1 is MDHEN and CDR2 is SYDVKM in the germline V gene. The CDR3 loop spans 12 amino acids. The chain's CDR3 is CASSIIIDTQYF. In nucleotides, the CDR3 is TGTGCCAGCAGTATAATAATAGATACGCAGTATTTT.

This clone has a count of ten or more. The chain employs TRBV2 and TRBJ2-7, with D perhaps TRBD1 (6 bases). Trimming pared 6 bases from V and 6 bases from J, leaving 12 bases between. CDR1 SNHLY and CDR2 FYNNEI come from the germline V gene. CDR3 length equals 12 residues. Written as DNA, the CDR3 is TGTGCCAGCAGGGGCAGGGACATCGAGCAGTACTTC. Its protein product is CASRGRDIEQYF.

The chain uses TRBV7-3 and TRBJ2-1, with TRBD2 as a possible D gene (5 bases). Germline loops: CDR1 SGHTA, CDR2 FQGTGA. The CDR3 is 15 amino acids. V dropped 5 bases and J dropped 2 bases, with 13 bases sitting between them. CDR3 nucleotide sequence: TGTGCCAGCAGCCCCGACTATACTCCCTACAATGAGCAGTTCTTC. It is translated as CASSPDYTPYNEQFF.

J is TRBJ1-2 and V is TRBV7-9; D possibly corresponds to TRBD1 (5 bases). The germline gives CDR1 SEHNR, CDR2 FQNEAQ (reference sequence). The CDR3 extends over 15 amino acids. V gave up 6 bases and J gave up 8 bases, with 22 bases separating them. CDR3 amino acids: CASSLNQAGNEGYTF. As DNA, the CDR3 is TGTGCCAGCAGTCTAAATCAGGCAGGGAATGAAGGCTACACCTTC. Complete variable domain (other parts from reference TRBV7-9 and TRBJ1-2): DTGVSQNPRHKITKRGQNVTFRCDPISEHNRLYWYRQTLGQGPEFLTYFQNEAQLEKSRLLSDRFSAERPKGSFSTLEIQRTEQGDSAMYLCASSLNQAGNEGYTFGSGTRLTVV.

V usage is TRBV6-1 and J usage is TRBJ2-1; 11 bases align to TRBD2. V was pared by 2 bases and J by 2 bases, with 8 bases of the junction left unmatched. The CDR3 extends over 18 amino acids. Germline V gene data show CDR1 as MNHNS and CDR2 as SASEGT. CDR3 in amino acids: CASSERTSGGSTYNEQFF. DNA for the CDR3: TGTGCCAGCAGTGAACGAACTAGCGGGGGATCTACCTACAATGAGCAGTTCTTC.

CDR3 sequence: CAAGGTGKTGANVLTF. Written as DNA, the CDR3 is TGTGCCGCCGGCGGGACAGGGAAAACTGGGGCCAACGTCCTGACTTTC. The chain employs TRBV28 and TRBJ2-6, with TRBD1 matching 9 bases. The CDR3 covers 16 residues. Germline trimming cut 11 bases from V and 2 bases from J; bases unmatched to any gene: 10. CDR1 MDHEN and CDR2 SYDVKM come from the germline V gene. The full variable domain, rest sourced from reference TRBV28 and TRBJ2-6, is DVKVTQSSRYLVKRTGEKVFLECVQDMDHENMFWYRQDPGLGLRLIYFSYDVKMKEKGDIPEGYSVSREKKERFSLILESASTNQTSMYLCAAGGTGKTGANVLTFGAGSRLTVL.

The chain employs TRBV28 and TRBJ1-5, with a tentative D call TRBD1 (6 bases). The CDR3 extends over 15 amino acids. V was shortened by 7 bases and J by 0 bases, with 13 bases between the two germline ends. Germline-derived CDR1 and CDR2 are MDHEN and SYDVKM. Written as DNA, the CDR3 is TGTGCCAGCACCAGGACAGTTTTTAGCAATCAGCCCCAGCATTTT. Translation gives CASTRTVFSNQPQHF.

The CDR3 sequence: CASTPPAGGLTEAFF. The DNA for the CDR3 is TGTGCCAGCACCCCCCCGGCAGGAGGTCTTACTGAAGCTTTCTTT. The chain combines TRBV6-2 or TRBV6-3 with TRBJ1-1; the D is unclear. This CDR3 has 15 residues. V was shortened by 7 bases and J by 5 bases, with 20 bases between the two germline ends. Germline CDR1 reads MNHEY; CDR2 reads SVGEGT.

This chain uses TRBV28 with TRBJ1-5; 7 nucleotides agree with TRBD1. With V trimmed by 2 bases and J by 7 bases, 8 bases remained unmatched. Germline V gene data show CDR1 as MDHEN and CDR2 as SYDVKM. There are 15 residues in the CDR3. The CDR3 region is CASSLMQGVYQPQHF. CDR3 DNA sequence: TGTGCCAGCAGTTTAATGCAGGGGGTATACCAGCCCCAGCATTTT. Full variable domain (missing parts from reference TRBV28 and TRBJ1-5): DVKVTQSSRYLVKRTGEKVFLECVQDMDHENMFWYRQDPGLGLRLIYFSYDVKMKEKGDIPEGYSVSREKKERFSLILESASTNQTSMYLCASSLMQGVYQPQHFGDGTRLSIL.

The chain employs TRBV7-8 and TRBJ2-7; TRBD1 might be the D (5 bases). This CDR3 has 14 residues. Germline CDR1 and CDR2: SGHVS and FQNEAQ. Trimming removed 5 bases at V and 6 bases at J, with 17 bases between. The CDR3 sequence: CASSPSRAEREQYF. CDR3 nucleotide sequence: TGTGCCAGCAGCCCCTCCAGGGCTGAGCGCGAGCAGTACTTC. Drawing the rest from reference TRBV7-8 and TRBJ2-7, the complete variable domain is GAGVSQSPRYKVAKRGQDVALRCDPISGHVSLFWYQQALGQGPEFLTYFQNEAQLDKSGLPSDRFFAERPEGSVSTLKIQRTQQEDSAVYLCASSPSRAEREQYFGPGTRLTVT.

The genes are TRBV12-3 or TRBV12-4 and TRBJ2-7, with D perhaps matching TRBD1 (6 bases). Deletions cut 6 bases from V and 7 bases from J, with 13 bases between. There are 12 residues in the CDR3. CDR3 amino acids: CASRPGRGEQYF. The DNA for the CDR3 is TGTGCCAGCAGACCAGGCAGGGGAGAGCAGTACTTC.

V is TRBV27 and J is TRBJ1-2; TRBD1 might be the D (5 bases). With 3 bases removed from V and 4 bases from J, the gap between germline ends came to 9 bases. CDR3 length: 13 amino acids. Germline lookup yields CDR1 MNHEY and CDR2 SMNVEV (reference sequence). CDR3 sequence: CASSFQGSYGYTF. CDR3 nucleotides: TGTGCCAGCAGTTTCCAGGGTAGCTATGGCTACACCTTC.

The chain is built from TRBV27 and TRBJ2-2, with D unresolved. The germline V gene encodes CDR1 MNHEY and CDR2 SMNVEV (reference sequence). CDR3 length equals 13 residues. V was shortened by 8 bases and J by 1 base, with 8 bases between the two germline ends. CDR3 coding DNA: TGTGCCAGCCGCGGAGAGAACACCGGGGAGCTGTTTTTT. Translating gives CASRGENTGELFF.

The chain is built from TRBV7-3 and TRBJ2-2; maybe TRBD1 (6 bases). Trimming cost V 5 bases and J 8 bases, with 15 bases left between them. CDR1 and CDR2 from the germline V gene are SGHTA and FQGTGA. The CDR3 is 14 residues long. The CDR3 DNA is TGTGCCAGCAGCCACGACAGGTTCATAGGGGAGCTGTTTTTT. Residues: CASSHDRFIGELFF.

The chain uses TRBV19 and TRBJ1-4, with D possibly TRBD1 on 6 matching bases. V was shortened by 4 bases and J by 8 bases, with 8 bases between the two germline ends. CDR3 length: 12 residues. Germline CDR1 LNHDA, CDR2 SQIVND (reference sequence). In DNA form, the CDR3 reads TGTGCCAGTAGTAGGGGGCAGGAAAAACTGTTTTTT. Translating it yields CASSRGQEKLFF.

The chain joins TRBV6-5 to TRBJ1-1, with D tentatively TRBD1 (5 bases). Germline-derived CDR1 and CDR2 are MNHEY and SVGAGI. V lost 2 bases to trimming and J lost 6 bases, with 16 bases between them. CDR3 length equals 15 residues. The DNA of the CDR3 is TGTGCCAGCAGTTACCCCACAATAGGGGTGGCTGAAGCTTTCTTT. Amino acids: CASSYPTIGVAEAFF.

The V call is TRBV5-1, the J call TRBJ2-3; 7 bases fit TRBD2. V was clipped by 5 bases and J by 5 bases; unmatched bases: 8. CDR3 length: 14 amino acids. The germline gives CDR1 SGHRS, CDR2 YFSETQ. This CDR3 reads CASRMERDQDTQYF. The CDR3, as DNA: TGCGCCAGCAGGATGGAGCGGGACCAAGATACGCAGTATTTT.

This rearrangement joins TRBV11-2 to TRBJ2-2; TRBD2 matches 11 bases. The CDR3 loop spans 16 amino acids. J was trimmed by 2 bases and V by 6 bases; bases with no gene match: 5. The germline gives CDR1 SGHAT, CDR2 FQNNGV. The CDR3, as DNA: TGTGCCAGCAGGTTTAGCGGGGGGGCTAACACCGGGGAGCTGTTTTTT. It encodes CASRFSGGANTGELFF. Based on the CDR3 plus reference TRBV11-2 and TRBJ2-2, the full variable domain is EAGVAQSPRYKIIEKRQSVAFWCNPISGHATLYWYQQILGQGPKLLIQFQNNGVVDDSQLPKDRFSAERLKGVDSTLKIQPAKLEDSAVYLCASRFSGGANTGELFFGEGSRLTVL.

The chain recombines TRBV7-2 with TRBJ2-1, with TRBD2 matching 13 bases. Looked up from germline, CDR1 is SGHTA and CDR2 is FQGNSA. The CDR3 sequence is 16 residues long. The V segment lost 6 bases and the J segment 3 bases; nucleotides outside the gene matches: 5. The CDR3 DNA reads TGTGCCAGCAGTAAGACTAGCGGGGGGAACTACAATGAGCAGTTCTTC. Protein sequence: CASSKTSGGNYNEQFF.

The table lists this clone with a few counts. V usage is TRBV29-1 and J usage is TRBJ1-2, with a weak D call TRBD1 (6 bases). With 5 bases removed from V and 8 bases from J, the gap between germline ends came to 18 bases. Germline CDR1 is SQVTM and CDR2 is ANQGSEA. The length of the CDR3 is 13 residues. The chain's CDR3 is CSVNEIQGGGYTF. CDR3 DNA: TGCAGCGTTAATGAAATCCAAGGGGGAGGCTACACCTTC.

V gene TRBV2 combines with J gene TRBJ1-4; 9 bases map to TRBD1. The CDR3 length is 14 residues. V lost 6 bases, J lost 10 bases, and 9 bases stayed unmatched. CDR1 SNHLY and CDR2 FYNNEI come from the germline V gene. CDR3 protein: CASSRDREVGKLFF. The CDR3 DNA sequence: TGTGCCAGCAGCCGGGACAGGGAGGTAGGAAAACTGTTTTTT.